The 10 T cell receptor beta chains in this list originate from one sample, sequenced in a study of OX40 agonist ivuxolimab in advanced cancers. The protocol was immunoSEQ multiplex PCR, while the TCRdb copy is restricted to in-frame clones and leaves out a portion. The sample contains about 19,000 clones, just under 75% of which appear only once. Source: CD4+ or CD8+ T cells sorted from blood, taken in a trial of the OX40 agonist ivuxolimab. These receptor sequences come from an adult with an advanced solid tumor such as melanoma, head and neck, liver or kidney cancer.

This clone was seen once. The chain combines TRBV27 with TRBJ2-1; D might be TRBD2 (6 bases). This CDR3 has 14 amino acids. V was pared by 1 base and J by 10 bases, with 14 bases between. The germline gives CDR1 MNHEY, CDR2 SMNVEV (reference sequence). CDR3 in amino acids: CASSLYGGTREQFF. The CDR3 DNA is TGTGCCAGCAGTTTATATGGGGGGACGAGGGAGCAGTTCTTC.

This clone has only one observation. In DNA form, the CDR3 reads TGTGCCAGCAGCAAGCAGGGGTCCAAAAACATTCAGTACTTC. Translation gives CASSKQGSKNIQYF. The chain is built from TRBV27 and TRBJ2-4, with D perhaps TRBD1 (6 bases). The CDR3 has 14 amino acids. Germline-derived CDR1 and CDR2 are MNHEY and SMNVEV (reference sequence). V was trimmed by 6 bases and J by 2 bases, leaving 11 bases between them.

This chain uses TRBV28 with TRBJ1-5; D possibly corresponds to TRBD1 (6 bases). Germline V gives CDR1 MDHEN, CDR2 SYDVKM. This CDR3 has 14 amino acids. V lost 6 bases, J lost 1 base, and 10 bases lay in between. The chain's CDR3 is CASRRTVSNQPQHF. For the CDR3, the DNA is TGTGCCAGCAGAAGGACAGTCAGCAATCAGCCCCAGCATTTT.

The J gene is TRBJ2-2, the V gene TRBV2; D perhaps matches TRBD1 (6 bases). The CDR3 length is 12 residues. The ends were cut back, 7 bases at V and 5 bases at J, with 8 bases in the middle. CDR1 is SNHLY, CDR2 FYNNEI, per germline. The CDR3 sequence is CASTTGTGELFF. CDR3 nucleotide sequence: TGTGCCAGCACCACAGGGACCGGGGAGCTGTTTTTT.

The chain uses TRBV15 and TRBJ2-5; D unclear. With the DNA end fitting TRBJ2-7 better, the J assignment may be wrong. Germline lookup yields CDR1 LNHNV and CDR2 YYDKDF (reference sequence). The CDR3 length is 14 residues. The CDR3 is CATSRDSLSYEQYF. The CDR3 bases are TGTGCCACCAGCAGAGATAGTTTGTCCTACGAGCAGTACTTC.

This clone turned up a few times. The chain uses TRBV7-9 and TRBJ1-1; D is unresolved. Trimming removed 1 base at V and 1 base at J, with 7 bases between. This CDR3 contains 14 residues. The germline CDR1 and CDR2 sequences are SEHNR and FQNEAQ (reference sequence). The CDR3 spells CASSLVGQNTEAFF. The CDR3 coding sequence is TGTGCCAGCAGCTTAGTTGGGCAGAACACTGAAGCTTTCTTT.

The chain carries TRBV28 and TRBJ2-7; 11 bases are a match to TRBD2. With 4 bases clipped from V and 0 bases from J, the junction kept 5 bases outside the gene matches. The length of the CDR3 is 16 residues. Germline values: CDR1 MDHEN, CDR2 SYDVKM. The CDR3 loop is CASSSPLAGVSYEQYF. CDR3 bases: TGTGCCAGCAGTTCCCCACTAGCGGGGGTCTCCTACGAGCAGTACTTC.

The rearrangement joins TRBV9 to TRBJ1-2; 11 nucleotides align to TRBD1. The CDR3 has 14 residues. V was clipped by 4 bases and J by 8 bases; unmatched bases: 7. Germline values: CDR1 SGDLS, CDR2 YYNGEE. The CDR3 region is CASSFGQGASGYTF. The CDR3 region has the DNA TGTGCCAGCAGCTTCGGACAGGGGGCGTCCGGCTACACCTTC.

The CDR3: CASSVSSGRASDGELFF. In DNA form, the CDR3 reads TGTGCCAGCAGCGTGTCTAGCGGGAGGGCCAGTGACGGGGAGCTGTTTTTT. The chain combines TRBV9 with TRBJ2-2; 12 bases map to TRBD2. The CDR3 loop spans 17 amino acids. The germline V gene has CDR1 SGDLS and CDR2 YYNGEE. V lost 2 bases to trimming and J lost 7 bases; unmatched junction nucleotides: 9. Using reference TRBV9 and TRBJ2-2 for the parts outside the CDR3, the full variable domain is DSGVTQTPKHLITATGQRVTLRCSPRSGDLSVYWYQQSLDQGLQFLIQYYNGEERAKGNILERFSAQQFPDLHSELNLSSLELGDSALYFCASSVSSGRASDGELFFGEGSRLTVL.

The J gene is TRBJ2-7, the V gene TRBV7-9; D is undetermined. This CDR3 comprises 16 residues. Trimming left V 1 base short and J 0 bases short, with 13 bases between. Germline V CDR1 and CDR2: SEHNR, FQNEAQ (reference sequence). The CDR3 sequence is CASSLGRRASSYEQYF. The CDR3 nucleotides are TGTGCCAGCAGCTTAGGGAGAAGGGCGAGCTCCTACGAGCAGTACTTC.